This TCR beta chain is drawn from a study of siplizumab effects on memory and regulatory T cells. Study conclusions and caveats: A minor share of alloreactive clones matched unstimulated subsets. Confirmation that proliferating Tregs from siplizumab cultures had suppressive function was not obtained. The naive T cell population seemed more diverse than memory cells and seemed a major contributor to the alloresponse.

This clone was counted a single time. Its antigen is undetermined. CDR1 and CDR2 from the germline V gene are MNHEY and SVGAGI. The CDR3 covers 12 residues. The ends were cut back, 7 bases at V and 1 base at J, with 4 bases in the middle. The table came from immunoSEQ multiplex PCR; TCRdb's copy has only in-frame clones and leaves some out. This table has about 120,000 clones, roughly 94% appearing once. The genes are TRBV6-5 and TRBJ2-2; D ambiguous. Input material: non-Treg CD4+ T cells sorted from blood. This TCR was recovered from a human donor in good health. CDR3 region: CASTRNTGELFF. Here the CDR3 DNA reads TGTGCCAGCACGCGGAACACCGGGGAGCTGTTTTTT.